This T cell receptor (beta chain) was recovered during a study of patients and donors after allogeneic stem cell transplantation. Using its own MiXCR run on the RT-PCR reads, TCRdb lists one record per CDR3 protein. The sample lists roughly 940,000 distinct CDR3 sequences, about 20% occurring once. Germline V gene data show CDR1 as MNHEY and CDR2 as SMNVEV (reference sequence). There are 16 residues in the CDR3. V gave up 3 bases and J gave up 0 bases, with 11 bases separating them. The rearrangement uses TRBV27 and TRBJ2-2; no definite D call. The TCR comes from a human donor who was either an allogeneic HSCT recipient or a stem cell or donor lymphocyte infusion donor (not recorded which). It is not recorded whose cells these are; they may come from a transplant donor. The sequenced material came from blood, either unsorted or a sorted T cell fraction (not recorded which). CDR3 residues: CASSLYLGANTGELFF. The DNA for the CDR3 is TGTGCCAGCAGTTTGTATCTCGGCGCGAACACCGGGGAGCTGTTTTTT.